This entry is about one TCR beta chain. Germline V gene data show CDR1 as SGDLS and CDR2 as YYNGEE. The CDR3 covers 14 residues. The J segment lost 8 bases and the V segment lost 3 bases, leaving 5 bases of the junction unmatched. The sample comes from a study of blood T cell repertoires in COVID-19. The wider study: The United States, Italy and Spain were the sources of the acute and convalescent COVID-19 samples. PBMCs, B-cell-depleted T cells, or T cells were the source of the cDNA or gDNA that made up the material.

Authors' methods: Reference gene primer amplification yielded estimated nucleated cell counts. Profiling relied on immunoSEQ multiplex PCR, and the TCRdb table lists in-frame clones only, not all of them. The V and J calls and clone size come from that table; D and trimming were worked out from the DNA. The sample has around 140,000 clones, roughly 84% seen once. The source material was peripheral blood. This receptor was identified in a man aged 60 to 75 with active or convalescent COVID-19. The V and J genes are TRBV9 and TRBJ1-6; 7 bases are shared with TRBD1. The CDR3 is CASSDGDSYSPLHF. Here the CDR3 DNA reads TGTGCCAGCAGCGATGGGGACAGTTATTCACCCCTCCACTTT.